Sequencing of this T cell receptor beta chain was carried out in a study of spatial heterogeneity in lung cancer. A distinct unique molecular identifier was carried by each TCR cDNA molecule. TCRdb redid the calling of the 5' RACE reads with MiXCR, one entry per CDR3 protein. The sample lists about 42,000 distinct CDR3 sequences, approximately 6.9% occurring once. The germline gives CDR1 DFQATT, CDR2 SNEGSKA (reference sequence). This CDR3 contains 14 residues. Germline trimming cut 6 bases from V and 4 bases from J; bases unmatched to any gene: 5. This clonotype was recorded many times. Time point denoted: sample taken at primary tumor resection. The sequenced material consisted of unsorted whole RNA from tumor, nontumor lung or frozen PBMC.

The chain carries TRBV20-1 and TRBJ2-3; 12 nucleotides agree with TRBD2. The receptor was isolated from a female donor with early-stage non-small cell lung cancer. The source material was PBMCs, sampled at surgery. CDR3: CSAKTSGGADTQYF. As DNA, the CDR3 is TGCAGTGCCAAGACTAGCGGGGGCGCAGATACGCAGTATTTT.